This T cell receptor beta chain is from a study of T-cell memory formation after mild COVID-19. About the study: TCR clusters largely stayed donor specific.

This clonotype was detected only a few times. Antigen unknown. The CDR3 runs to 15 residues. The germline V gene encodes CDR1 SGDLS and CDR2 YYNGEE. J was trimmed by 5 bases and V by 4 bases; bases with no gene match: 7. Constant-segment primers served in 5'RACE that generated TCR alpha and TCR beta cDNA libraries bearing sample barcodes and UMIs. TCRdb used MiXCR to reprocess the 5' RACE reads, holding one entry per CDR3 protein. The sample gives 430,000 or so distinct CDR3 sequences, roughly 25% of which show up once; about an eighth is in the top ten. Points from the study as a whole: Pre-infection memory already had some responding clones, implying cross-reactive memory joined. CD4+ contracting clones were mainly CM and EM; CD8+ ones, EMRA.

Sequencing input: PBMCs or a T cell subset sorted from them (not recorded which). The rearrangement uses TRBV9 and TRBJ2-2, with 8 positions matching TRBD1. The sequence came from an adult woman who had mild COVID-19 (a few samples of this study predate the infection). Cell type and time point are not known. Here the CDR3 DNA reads TGTGCCAGCAGCCTAAGGACAGGGTATACCGGGGAGCTGTTTTTT. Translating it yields CASSLRTGYTGELFF.